This T cell receptor beta chain is drawn from a study of a mutant IDH1 vaccine in newly diagnosed glioma. For the study at large: Radiotherapy, temozolomide, or both had been given previously, and both were given to most.

Study-level points and caveats: No link was apparently found between pseudoprogression and changes in top peripheral T cell clonotypes. Researchers report vaccine-induced immune responses in 93.3% of patients.

As regards this clone: Its target is unknown.

The method was immunoSEQ multiplex PCR; TCRdb's version includes in-frame clones alone and lacks a portion of them. Of some 38,000 clones in the sample, roughly 92% are singletons; the top ten hold over 15%. Time point defined: baseline, week 1 (first vaccination visit). Treatment specified: pre-vaccination baseline after standard-of-care therapy. This CDR3 contains 16 residues. V lost 10 bases to trimming and J lost 5 bases, with 23 bases between them. From germline, CDR1 is SEHNR and CDR2 FQNEAQ (reference sequence). The sample consisted of PBMCs, taken from a glioma patient treated with radiotherapy, temozolomide or both. V gene TRBV7-9 combines with J gene TRBJ1-4; D call uncertain. The sequence was obtained from a man younger than 30 with glioma. CDR3 region: CATRESLGEKNEKLFF. The CDR3 nucleotides are TGTGCCACCCGGGAGAGCCTTGGGGAGAAGAATGAAAAACTGTTTTTT.